Following are 26 T cell receptor beta chains from one sample sequenced in a study of shared clonotypes between healthy human individuals. Assay: immunoSEQ multiplex PCR; the TCRdb copy retains only in-frame clones and omits some. The sample has roughly 2.5 million clones; about 92% are singletons. Material: naive CD4+ T cells sorted from blood. Subset given: CD45RA+ positively selected. The source of these receptors is a man aged 18 to 30 in good health.

The V and J genes are TRBV6-4 and TRBJ2-7; 12 bases fit TRBD1. Unmatched junction bases numbered 4, after V lost 7 bases and J lost 3 bases. From germline, CDR1 is MRHNA and CDR2 SNTAGT. This CDR3 has 14 amino acids. The CDR3 region is CASKGTGGDYEQYF. CDR3 nucleotide sequence: TGTGCCAGCAAGGGGACAGGGGGCGACTACGAGCAGTACTTC.

Only one count was recorded for this clone. The chain joins TRBV9 to TRBJ2-3; TRBD2 is a possible D gene (6 bases). The CDR3 consists of 13 residues. CDR1 is SGDLS, CDR2 YYNGEE, per germline. V shed 3 bases and J shed 11 bases, with 16 bases lying between them. CDR3 DNA sequence: TGTGCCAGCAGCGCCCAGGATGGAGCGGGGCAGTATTTT. Its translation: CASSAQDGAGQYF.

The chain has TRBV6-1 and TRBJ2-6; unclear D gene. The length of the CDR3 is 14 residues. In germline, CDR1 is MNHNS, CDR2 SASEGT. Trimming left V 6 bases short and J 0 bases short, with 6 bases between. The CDR3 coding sequence is TGTGCCAGCAGGTTTTCCTCTGGGGCCAACGTCCTGACTTTC. Protein product: CASRFSSGANVLTF.

The chain joins TRBV28 to TRBJ2-2; D call uncertain. This CDR3 has 12 amino acids. Germline CDR1 MDHEN, CDR2 SYDVKM. V was pared by 8 bases and J by 2 bases, with 6 bases between. The CDR3 region has the DNA TGTGCCAGCCTCAGAAACACCGGGGAGCTGTTTTTT. Residues: CASLRNTGELFF.

V is TRBV5-4 and J is TRBJ1-2, with a tentative D call TRBD1 (6 bases). The CDR3 length is 17 residues. Trimming pared 4 bases from V and 2 bases from J, leaving 21 bases between. Germline V gene data show CDR1 as SGHNT and CDR2 as YYREEE (reference sequence). CDR3 nucleotide sequence: TGTGCCAGCAGCCGGGGGGCTGGCACGGACGGAAACTATGGCTACACCTTC. It codes for CASSRGAGTDGNYGYTF.

V and J are TRBV10-3 and TRBJ2-3; D gene unclear. Germline values: CDR1 ENHRY, CDR2 SYGVKD. The CDR3 is made up of 12 amino acids. Trimming removed 8 bases at V and 2 bases at J, with 8 bases between. The DNA of the CDR3 is TGTGCCATCGGGGAAACCACAGATACGCAGTATTTT. It encodes CAIGETTDTQYF.

The chain recombines TRBV6-1 with TRBJ1-1, with D unclear. V was shortened by 7 bases and J by 9 bases, with 15 bases between the two germline ends. CDR3 size: 12 residues. Germline assignment: CDR1 MNHNS and CDR2 SASEGT. The CDR3 is CASIDGGRKAFF. The CDR3 region has the DNA TGTGCCAGCATTGATGGAGGTCGCAAAGCTTTCTTT.

V is TRBV27 and J is TRBJ1-4, with a tentative D call TRBD1 (5 bases). CDR3 size: 14 residues. In germline, CDR1 is MNHEY, CDR2 SMNVEV (reference sequence). Deletions cut 6 bases from V and 6 bases from J, with 14 bases between. The CDR3 reads CASSTGTLDEKLFF. Here the CDR3 DNA reads TGTGCCAGCAGCACCGGGACCCTCGATGAAAAACTGTTTTTT.

This clone occurred once. V gene TRBV4-1 combines with J gene TRBJ2-3; D unresolved. There are 14 residues in the CDR3. CDR1 is MGHRA, CDR2 YSYEKL, per germline. With 0 bases removed from V and 3 bases from J, the gap between germline ends came to 7 bases. The CDR3 sequence is CASSQDPATDTQYF. As DNA, the CDR3 is TGCGCCAGCAGCCAAGATCCCGCGACAGATACGCAGTATTTT.

The chain uses TRBV5-6 and TRBJ2-4; D might be TRBD1 or TRBD2, each matching 5 bases. The CDR3 contains 15 residues. The ends were cut back, 0 bases at V and 1 base at J, with 8 bases in the middle. The germline CDR1 and CDR2 sequences are SGHDT and YYEEEE. CDR3 residues: CASSLDWGAKNIQYF. In DNA, the CDR3 is TGTGCCAGCAGCTTGGATTGGGGGGCCAAAAACATTCAGTACTTC.

This sequence joins TRBV10-1 and TRBJ2-2; 7 bases are a match to TRBD1. Germline V CDR1 and CDR2: WNHNN, SYGVQD (reference sequence). The CDR3 loop spans 15 amino acids. J gave up 4 bases and V 3 bases, and 5 bases lay outside the gene matches. The CDR3 DNA reads as TGCGCCAGCAGTGAAGGGCCAGGGGGCACCGGGGAGCTGTTTTTT. Translated: CASSEGPGGTGELFF.

CDR3 nucleotide sequence: TGTGCCAGCAGAGCGACAGGGGGGAACTATGGCTACACCTTC. It specifies CASRATGGNYGYTF. The chain combines TRBV6-5 with TRBJ1-2, with 9 nucleotides matching TRBD1. Unmatched junction bases numbered 4, after V lost 6 bases and J lost 2 bases. Germline V gives CDR1 MNHEY, CDR2 SVGAGI. CDR3 size: 14 residues.

The rearrangement uses TRBV23-1 and TRBJ2-1, with D perhaps given as TRBD1 or TRBD2 (5 bases each). TRBV23-1 is known as an ORF, though its function is uncertain. Between the trimmed V and J ends, which lost 8 bases and 3 bases, there was a span of 14 bases. CDR3 length: 14 amino acids. The CDR3 sequence is CASLLGTDYNEQFF. CDR3 sequence (DNA): TGCGCCAGCTTGTTAGGGACCGACTACAATGAGCAGTTCTTC.

The chain links TRBV6-5 to TRBJ2-7, with D possibly TRBD1 on 8 matching bases. This CDR3 spans 15 amino acids. CDR1 MNHEY and CDR2 SVGAGI come from the germline V gene. Trimming removed 3 bases at V and 4 bases at J, with 16 bases between. The CDR3 loop reads CASSYGDRGGYEQYF. The CDR3 region has the DNA TGTGCCAGCAGTTATGGTGACAGGGGAGGGTACGAGCAGTACTTC.

The V and J genes are TRBV7-6 and TRBJ2-2; D ambiguous. This CDR3 is 13 amino acids long. V was pared by 5 bases and J by 2 bases, with 6 bases between. Per germline, CDR1 SGHVS and CDR2 FNYEAQ. The CDR3 loop is CASSVSNTGELFF. DNA of the CDR3: TGTGCCAGCAGCGTCAGTAACACCGGGGAGCTGTTTTTT. Using reference TRBV7-6 and TRBJ2-2 for the parts outside the CDR3, the full variable domain is GAGVSQSPRYKVTKRGQDVALRCDPISGHVSLYWYRQALGQGPEFLTYFNYEAQQDKSGLPNDRFSAERPEGSISTLTIQRTEQRDSAMYRCASSVSNTGELFFGEGSRLTVL.

This CDR3 is CATSSESVVVTQYF. The DNA of the CDR3 is TGTGCCACCAGCAGTGAAAGTGTCGTCGTTACGCAGTATTTT. V usage is TRBV15 and J usage is TRBJ2-3; no clear D. Trimming took off 3 bases at V and 8 bases at J, with 15 bases between the two ends. The CDR3 sequence is 14 residues long. Germline values: CDR1 LNHNV, CDR2 YYDKDF (reference sequence).

This rearrangement joins TRBV7-8 to TRBJ1-3; D is undetermined. The germline V gene has CDR1 SGHVS and CDR2 FQNEAQ. Trimming shortened V by 1 base and J by 0 bases, and 10 bases separated the two germline ends. The CDR3 has 16 residues. The CDR3 region is CASSLGPGTSGNTIYF. The CDR3 DNA is TGTGCCAGCAGCTTAGGTCCGGGAACCTCTGGAAACACCATATATTTT.

Note on this clone: The junction and the germline gene differ at one end; a read error may be behind it. This rearrangement joins TRBV19 to TRBJ2-5, with D perhaps TRBD1 or TRBD2 (5 bases each). Germline CDR1 reads LNHDA; CDR2 reads SQIVND (reference sequence). CDR3 length: 15 residues. The CDR3 here is CASSIIRGVQATQYF. Here the CDR3 DNA reads TGTGCCAGTAGTATAATCCGGGGCGTCCAAGCGACCCAGTACTTC.

V is TRBV6-5 and J is TRBJ1-6; 9 nucleotides match TRBD1. V shed 6 bases, J shed 7 bases, and the junction held 7 bases outside the gene matches. The CDR3 totals 15 residues. Germline V gives CDR1 MNHEY, CDR2 SVGAGI. DNA for the CDR3: TGTGCCAGCAGATCCGGGACAGGGAACAATTCACCCCTCCACTTT. Protein sequence: CASRSGTGNNSPLHF.

This clone was found a few times. The J gene is TRBJ1-1, the V gene TRBV7-8, with a tentative D call TRBD1 (5 bases). CDR3 size: 12 residues. Trimming pared 2 bases from V and 11 bases from J, leaving 12 bases between. CDR1 and CDR2 from the germline V gene are SGHVS and FQNEAQ. CDR3 sequence (DNA): TGTGCCAGCAGCTTATGGGACGGAGAGGCTTTCTTT. Amino acid sequence: CASSLWDGEAFF.

CDR3 amino acids: CASAGYLHPETQYF. The CDR3, as DNA: TGTGCCAGCGCAGGCTACCTCCACCCAGAGACCCAGTACTTC. The gene calls are TRBV6-5 and TRBJ2-5; no definite D call. Germline values: CDR1 MNHEY, CDR2 SVGAGI. The CDR3 sequence is 14 residues long. V was trimmed by 8 bases and J by 4 bases, leaving 17 bases between them.

Comments on this clone: Other nucleotide sequences in the sample specify the same CDR3. J is TRBJ2-1 and V is TRBV9, with D uncertain. V gave up 1 base and J gave up 0 bases, with 5 bases separating them. This CDR3 spans 14 amino acids. From germline, CDR1 is SGDLS and CDR2 YYNGEE. The CDR3 nucleotides read TGTGCCAGCAGCGTAAGCAGCTCCTACAATGAGCAGTTCTTC. Its translation: CASSVSSSYNEQFF.

The chain is built from TRBV4-3 and TRBJ2-5; 12 bases agree with TRBD2. The length of the CDR3 is 16 residues. In germline, CDR1 is LGHNA, CDR2 YSLEER. V was pared by 1 base and J by 5 bases, with 5 bases of the junction left unmatched. CDR3 region: CASSQGLTSGSETQYF. The CDR3 nucleotides read TGCGCCAGCAGCCAAGGATTGACTAGCGGGAGTGAGACCCAGTACTTC.

This clone was recorded a few times. J is TRBJ1-1 and V is TRBV4-1; 7 bases are a match to TRBD1. The V gene end was trimmed by 4 bases and the J gene end by 11 bases; junction bases not matched to a gene: 16. The V gene's germline CDR1 is MGHRA and CDR2 YSYEKL. The CDR3 is 15 amino acids. The CDR3 DNA reads as TGCGCCAGCAGCCGAGAGGGGGCCGTAGCTACTGTGGCTTTCTTT. Residues: CASSREGAVATVAFF.

The CDR3 spells CASSFDRGSGNTIYF. In nucleotides, the CDR3 is TGTGCCAGCAGCTTCGACAGGGGCTCTGGAAACACCATATATTTT. This chain links TRBV11-3 with TRBJ1-3; 8 nucleotides match TRBD1. V gave up 3 bases and J gave up 0 bases; unmatched junction bases: 1. From germline, CDR1 is SGHNT and CDR2 YENEEA. CDR3 length: 15 amino acids. The complete variable domain, with remaining parts taken from reference TRBV11-3 and TRBJ1-3, reads EAGVVQSPRYKIIEKKQPVAFWCNPISGHNTLYWYLQNLGQGPELLIRYENEEAVDDSQLPKDRFSAERLKGVDSTLKIQPAELGDSAVYLCASSFDRGSGNTIYFGEGSWLTVV.

This clone was counted only a few times. This sequence joins TRBV2 and TRBJ1-2, with a weak D call TRBD1 (5 bases). Germline V lookup: CDR1 SNHLY, CDR2 FYNNEI. Trimming removed 6 bases at V and 3 bases at J, with 11 bases between. The CDR3 has 13 amino acids. CDR3 DNA: TGTGCCAGCAGAACAGGAGACTACTATGGCTACACCTTC. This encodes CASRTGDYYGYTF. The full variable domain, completed using reference TRBV2 and TRBJ1-2, is EPEVTQTPSHQVTQMGQEVILRCVPISNHLYFYWYRQILGQKVEFLVSFYNNEISEKSEIFDDQFSVERPDGSNFTLKIRSTKLEDSAMYFCASRTGDYYGYTFGSGTRLTVV.